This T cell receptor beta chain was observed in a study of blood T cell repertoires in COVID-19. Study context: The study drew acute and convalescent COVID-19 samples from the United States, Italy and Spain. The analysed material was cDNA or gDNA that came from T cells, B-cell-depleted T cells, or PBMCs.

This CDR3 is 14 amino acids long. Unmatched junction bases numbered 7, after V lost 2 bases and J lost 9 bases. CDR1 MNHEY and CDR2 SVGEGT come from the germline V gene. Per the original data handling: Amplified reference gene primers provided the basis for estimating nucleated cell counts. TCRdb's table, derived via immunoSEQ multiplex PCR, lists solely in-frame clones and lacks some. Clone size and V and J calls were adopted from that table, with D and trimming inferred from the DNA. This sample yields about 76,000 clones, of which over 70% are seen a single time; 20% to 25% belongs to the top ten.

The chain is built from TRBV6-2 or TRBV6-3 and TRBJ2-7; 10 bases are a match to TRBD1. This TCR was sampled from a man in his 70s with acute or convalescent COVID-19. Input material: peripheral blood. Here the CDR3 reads CASSYPHDRGRQYF. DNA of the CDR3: TGTGCCAGCAGTTACCCCCACGACAGGGGGCGGCAGTACTTC.